This T cell receptor (beta chain) is drawn from a study of Graves' ophthalmopathy and Graves' hyperthyroidism. The CDR3 consists of 13 residues. The V gene's germline CDR1 is MGHDK and CDR2 SYGVNS. The V and J ends lost 7 bases and 5 bases, in that order; junction bases with no gene match: 5. Amplification of TCR beta CDR3 regions used RNA transcripts. HTBI primers primed a first-round RT-PCR, and a second-round multiplex PCR followed. TCRdb independently ran MiXCR on the multiplex PCR reads; one entry per CDR3 protein. The sample holds hundreds of thousands of distinct CDR3 sequences, 20% to 25% seen once.

The V call is TRBV25-1, the J call TRBJ1-1, with 9 bases that match TRBD1. The clonotype was recovered from a woman aged 18-30 years with stable Graves' hyperthyroidism. Some clones in this sample may be carry-over from other donors' samples. The sequenced sample was peripheral blood. In nucleotides, the CDR3 is TGTGCCAGCAAGGGACAGGGTAAGACTGAAGCTTTCTTT. It codes for CASKGQGKTEAFF.